Listed here is a single T cell receptor beta chain. These data belong to a study of T cells expressing NK-cell markers. This CDR3 comprises 14 residues. Each CDR3 protein gets one entry in TCRdb, which reprocessed the 5' RACE reads and gives no DNA. The sample totals fewer than 400,000 distinct CDR3 sequences. This rearrangement joins TRBV12-3 or TRBV12-4 to TRBJ2-1; TCRdb picks TRBD2, but there is no DNA to check that call. The sequence derives from a woman in her forties or fifties in good health. Sequenced input: blood T cells: a sorted CD56 or NKG2C T cell subset, CD4+ or CD8+ T cells, or bulk PBMC T cells (not recorded which). CDR3 loop: CASTQTSGYNEQFF.